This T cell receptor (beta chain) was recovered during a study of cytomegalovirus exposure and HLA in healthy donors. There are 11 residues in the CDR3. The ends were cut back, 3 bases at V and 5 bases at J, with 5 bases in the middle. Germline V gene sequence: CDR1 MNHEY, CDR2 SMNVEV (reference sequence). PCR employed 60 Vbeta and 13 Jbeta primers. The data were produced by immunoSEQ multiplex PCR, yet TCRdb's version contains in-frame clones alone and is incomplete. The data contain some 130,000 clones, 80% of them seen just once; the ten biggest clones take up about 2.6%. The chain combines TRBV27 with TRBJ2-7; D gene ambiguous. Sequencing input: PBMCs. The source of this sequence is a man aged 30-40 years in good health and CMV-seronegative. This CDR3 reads CASSLFDEQYF. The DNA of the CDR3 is TGTGCCAGCAGTTTGTTCGACGAGCAGTACTTC.